Presented here are 32 T cell receptor beta chains from one specimen sequenced in a study of Ad26.COV2.S vaccination and SARS-CoV-2 variants. Treatment described: some 20 received Ad26.COV2.S at low or high dose, single or two shots; five or six received placebo; per-sample allocation not given. Vaccine and placebo recipients were sampled on day 63 after the first injection. Method: immunoSEQ multiplex PCR; TCRdb's copy keeps in-frame clones and lacks some. This table has 360,000 or so clones, 89% appearing once. This specimen was peripheral blood, taken in a trial of Ad26.COV2.S vaccine versus placebo. The receptors were gathered from a person between 18 and 59 years old who received the Ad26.COV2.S COVID-19 vaccine or a placebo.

V gene TRBV19 combines with J gene TRBJ1-6, with D maybe TRBD1 (5 bases). This CDR3 is 14 amino acids long. V gave up 5 bases and J gave up 6 bases, with 11 bases separating them. Germline values: CDR1 LNHDA, CDR2 SQIVND (reference sequence). The CDR3 sequence: CASSERRGNSPLHF. The CDR3 coding sequence is TGTGCCAGTAGTGAGAGGAGGGGTAATTCACCCCTCCACTTT. The complete variable domain, with remaining parts taken from reference TRBV19 and TRBJ1-6, reads DGGITQSPKYLFRKEGQNVTLSCEQNLNHDAMYWYRQDPGQGLRLIYYSQIVNDFQKGDIAEGYSVSREKKESFPLTVTSAQKNPTAFYLCASSERRGNSPLHFGNGTRLTVT.

The table lists this clone with a count of one. V and J are TRBV7-3 and TRBJ1-5, with TRBD1 identical over 9 bases. The CDR3 is 14 residues long. Germline CDR1 SGHTA, CDR2 FQGTGA. The V and J ends lost 7 bases and 6 bases, in that order; junction bases with no gene match: 7. The CDR3 DNA reads as TGTGCCAGCACCCGGGACAGGGTGGGTCAGCCCCAGCATTTT. It encodes CASTRDRVGQPQHF. Full variable domain (rest looked up from reference TRBV7-3 and TRBJ1-5): GAGVSQTPSNKVTEKGKYVELRCDPISGHTALYWYRQSLGQGPEFLIYFQGTGAADDSGLPNDRFFAVRPEGSVSTLKIQRTERGDSAVYLCASTRDRVGQPQHFGDGTRLSIL.

In the case of this clone: A much larger clone is a single base away; this may be a read error. The chain couples TRBV2 to TRBJ1-5; D is undetermined. The germline gives CDR1 SNHLY, CDR2 FYNNEI. This CDR3 region has 13 residues. The V and J ends lost 5 bases and 0 bases respectively, with 5 bases between them. The CDR3 DNA follows: TGTGCCAGCAGTATCGATAGCAATCAGCCCCAGCATTTT. As protein: CASSIDSNQPQHF. Full variable domain (rest looked up from reference TRBV2 and TRBJ1-5): EPEVTQTPSHQVTQMGQEVILRCVPISNHLYFYWYRQILGQKVEFLVSFYNNEISEKSEIFDDQFSVERPDGSNFTLKIRSTKLEDSAMYFCASSIDSNQPQHFGDGTRLSIL.

Here the CDR3 reads CASGEEGAPTDTQYF. CDR3 nucleotides: TGTGCCAGCGGGGAAGAAGGGGCTCCCACAGATACGCAGTATTTT. The chain couples TRBV2 to TRBJ2-3; D perhaps matches TRBD1 (5 bases). CDR1 is SNHLY, CDR2 FYNNEI, per germline. This CDR3 comprises 15 residues. The V end was cut by 8 bases, the J end by 2 bases, with 17 bases between.

Details on this clone: The sample carries other DNA sequences with the same CDR3. V usage is TRBV6-1 and J usage is TRBJ2-7, with 7 bases lining up with TRBD2. Germline-derived CDR1 and CDR2 are MNHNS and SASEGT. CDR3 length equals 21 residues. V lost 1 base to trimming and J lost 0 bases; unmatched junction nucleotides: 21. The CDR3 spells CASSEVLAGRLTPLSSYEQYF. CDR3 DNA: TGTGCCAGCAGTGAAGTGTTAGCGGGCCGATTAACCCCCCTAAGCTCCTACGAGCAGTACTTC.

The chain carries TRBV2 and TRBJ2-4, with a weak D call TRBD1 (5 bases). The CDR3 has 13 amino acids. CDR1 SNHLY and CDR2 FYNNEI come from the germline V gene. The ends were cut back, 7 bases at V and 7 bases at J, with 14 bases in the middle. The CDR3 is CASNGQGLNIQYF. The CDR3 DNA reads as TGTGCCAGCAATGGACAAGGGTTGAACATTCAGTACTTC.

The chain is built from TRBV7-9 and TRBJ2-1; possibly TRBD1 or TRBD2 for D (5 bases each). V gave up 3 bases and J gave up 7 bases, with 13 bases separating them. Germline CDR1 and CDR2: SEHNR and FQNEAQ (reference sequence). This CDR3 comprises 14 residues. CDR3 DNA: TGTGCCAGCAGCTTCACGGGGCAGAGTAATGAGCAGTTCTTC. Its protein is CASSFTGQSNEQFF.

The V call is TRBV28, the J call TRBJ2-7, with a weak D call TRBD1 (6 bases). Trimming pared 5 bases from V and 3 bases from J, leaving 14 bases between. Germline CDR1 is MDHEN and CDR2 is SYDVKM. This CDR3 region has 14 residues. The CDR3 loop is CASSQQWGHYEQYF. For the CDR3, the DNA is TGTGCCAGCAGTCAGCAGTGGGGGCACTACGAGCAGTACTTC. Drawing the rest from reference TRBV28 and TRBJ2-7, the complete variable domain is DVKVTQSSRYLVKRTGEKVFLECVQDMDHENMFWYRQDPGLGLRLIYFSYDVKMKEKGDIPEGYSVSREKKERFSLILESASTNQTSMYLCASSQQWGHYEQYFGPGTRLTVT.

This clone was found once. J is TRBJ1-3 and V is TRBV11-3; D perhaps matches TRBD1 (6 bases). CDR3 size: 16 residues. Germline CDR1 reads SGHNT; CDR2 reads YENEEA. V dropped 0 bases and J dropped 4 bases, with 13 bases sitting between them. The CDR3 reads CASSLEAGESGNTIYF. DNA of the CDR3: TGTGCCAGCAGCTTAGAGGCAGGGGAATCCGGAAACACCATATATTTT.

This clone was picked up one time. The rearrangement links TRBV5-1 to TRBJ2-7; the D is unclear. Germline V gene lookup returns CDR1 SGHRS and CDR2 YFSETQ. The V gene lost 0 bases and the J gene lost 0 bases, with 7 bases spanning the gap. The CDR3 consists of 14 residues. CDR3 residues: CASSLGLSSYEQYF. CDR3 DNA sequence: TGCGCCAGCAGCTTGGGACTGAGCTCCTACGAGCAGTACTTC.

This rearrangement joins TRBV5-6 to TRBJ1-5; TRBD1 is a possible D gene (6 bases). Germline V gene lookup returns CDR1 SGHDT and CDR2 YYEEEE. The CDR3 is 16 amino acids. The V and J ends lost 2 bases and 1 base respectively, with 13 bases between them. The CDR3 loop reads CASSFGGGRSNQPQHF. In DNA, the CDR3 is TGTGCCAGCAGCTTTGGGGGCGGAAGGAGCAATCAGCCCCAGCATTTT.

This chain uses TRBV12-5 with TRBJ1-4; D unresolved. Germline loops: CDR1 LGHNT, CDR2 FRNRAP. Trimming cost V 1 base and J 6 bases, with 3 bases left between them. The CDR3 sequence is 12 residues long. The CDR3 reads CASGLEDEKLFF. The CDR3 DNA reads TGTGCTAGTGGTTTGGAGGATGAAAAACTGTTTTTT. The full variable domain, its missing parts supplied by reference TRBV12-5 and TRBJ1-4, is DARVTQTPRHKVTEMGQEVTMRCQPILGHNTVFWYRQTMMQGLELLAYFRNRAPLDDSGMPKDRFSAEMPDATLATLKIQPSEPRDSAVYFCASGLEDEKLFFGSGTQLSVL.

The rearrangement links TRBV11-2 to TRBJ1-2, with D unresolved. Germline V gene lookup returns CDR1 SGHAT and CDR2 FQNNGV. CDR3 length equals 15 residues. V was clipped by 1 base and J by 0 bases, with 9 bases between them. DNA of the CDR3: TGTGCCAGCAGCTTAGTGGCAGGAGCTAACTATGGCTACACCTTC. Amino acid sequence: CASSLVAGANYGYTF.

This chain joins TRBV7-2 and TRBJ1-6, with TRBD1 as a possible D gene (5 bases). The CDR3 extends over 15 amino acids. Per the germline V gene, CDR1 is SGHTA and CDR2 is FQGNSA. V was trimmed by 3 bases and J by 9 bases, leaving 15 bases between them. The CDR3: CASSFTQGVGSPLHF. CDR3 in DNA: TGTGCCAGCAGCTTTACGCAGGGAGTGGGTTCACCCCTCCACTTT.

The chain employs TRBV2 and TRBJ2-1, with TRBD2 matching 9 bases. The V and J ends lost 1 base and 6 bases, in that order; junction bases with no gene match: 7. CDR3 size: 16 residues. Germline assignment: CDR1 SNHLY and CDR2 FYNNEI. CDR3 DNA sequence: TGTGCCAGCAGTGAAGAAGGCGGGAGGGCCGCCAATGAGCAGTTCTTC. It is translated as CASSEEGGRAANEQFF. Supplemented by reference TRBV2 and TRBJ2-1, the full variable domain reads EPEVTQTPSHQVTQMGQEVILRCVPISNHLYFYWYRQILGQKVEFLVSFYNNEISEKSEIFDDQFSVERPDGSNFTLKIRSTKLEDSAMYFCASSEEGGRAANEQFFGPGTRLTVL.

This clone has just one count. The chain employs TRBV5-6 and TRBJ2-1, with a possible D match to TRBD1 (6 bases). V was trimmed by 2 bases and J by 3 bases, leaving 9 bases between them. From germline, CDR1 is SGHDT and CDR2 YYEEEE. CDR3 size: 14 residues. The CDR3 region has the DNA TGTGCCAGCAGCTTAGGACAGTTCTACAATGAGCAGTTCTTC. This translates into CASSLGQFYNEQFF.

The chain employs TRBV3-1 (or the pseudogene TRBV3-2) and TRBJ2-3; D is perhaps TRBD1 or TRBD2 (6 bases each). Germline values: CDR1 LGHDT, CDR2 YNNKEL (reference sequence). V gave up 1 base and J gave up 6 bases, with 14 bases separating them. The CDR3 covers 15 residues. In nucleotides, the CDR3 is TGTGCCAGCAGCCAAGTGGGGGCGGGACCCGATACGCAGTATTTT. Translating it yields CASSQVGAGPDTQYF.

This rearrangement joins TRBV27 to TRBJ2-7; a possible D gene is TRBD2 (6 bases). Trimming removed 2 bases at V and 2 bases at J, with 10 bases between. Germline V gene data show CDR1 as MNHEY and CDR2 as SMNVEV (reference sequence). The CDR3 runs to 14 residues. This CDR3 is CASSLAGFTYEQYF. Here the CDR3 DNA reads TGTGCCAGCAGTTTAGCGGGGTTCACCTACGAGCAGTACTTC.

V and J are TRBV7-9 and TRBJ2-2; 7 nucleotides agree with TRBD1. CDR1 SEHNR and CDR2 FQNEAQ come from the germline V gene (reference sequence). The V segment lost 0 bases and the J segment 3 bases; nucleotides outside the gene matches: 1. The CDR3 runs to 15 residues. The CDR3 DNA reads as TGTGCCAGCAGCTTAGCCGGGACAGACACCGGGGAGCTGTTTTTT. Amino acids: CASSLAGTDTGELFF.

The gene calls are TRBV2 and TRBJ2-7, with 7 nucleotides matching TRBD1. The CDR3 loop spans 12 amino acids. The V gene end was trimmed by 7 bases and the J gene end by 6 bases; junction bases not matched to a gene: 6. From germline, CDR1 is SNHLY and CDR2 FYNNEI. The CDR3 loop reads CASKGTDGEQYF. CDR3 in DNA: TGTGCCAGCAAAGGGACAGACGGCGAGCAGTACTTC.

For this clone: This sample includes further DNA sequences coding for the same CDR3. The gene calls are TRBV29-1 and TRBJ2-2, with 16 bases matching TRBD2. CDR3 length: 16 amino acids. After removal of 6 bases from V and 4 bases from J, the junction contained 5 bases not matched to a gene. CDR1 is SQVTM, CDR2 ANQGSEA, per germline. The chain's CDR3 is CSVGLAGGPGTGELFF. For the CDR3, the DNA is TGCAGCGTGGGACTAGCGGGAGGGCCGGGCACCGGGGAGCTGTTTTTT.

The chain uses TRBV4-2 and TRBJ2-3; TRBD2 might be the D (7 bases). V gave up 4 bases and J gave up 1 base, with 15 bases separating them. The CDR3 consists of 16 residues. CDR1 and CDR2 (germline): LGHNA, YNFKEQ. The CDR3 DNA is TGTGCCAGCAGCCCGGGGGCGGGAGCGGGCACAGATACGCAGTATTTT. It codes for CASSPGAGAGTDTQYF.

Turning to this clone: Other DNA sequences in the same sample also yield this CDR3. The chain links TRBV28 to TRBJ2-7; D is undetermined. Trimming stripped 2 bases from V and 2 bases from J, with 1 base between. The CDR3 is 11 amino acids. CDR1 and CDR2 (germline): MDHEN, SYDVKM. The CDR3 DNA sequence: TGTGCCAGCAGTTTAGCCTACGAGCAGTACTTC. This translates into CASSLAYEQYF.

V usage is TRBV6-6 and J usage is TRBJ1-2, with D maybe TRBD1 (5 bases). The CDR3 runs to 16 residues. V dropped 6 bases and J dropped 3 bases, with 20 bases sitting between them. Germline V CDR1 and CDR2: MNHNY, SVGAGI (reference sequence). In DNA form, the CDR3 reads TGTGCCAGCAGCCCGTGGGGCCCCGGGGCAGACTATGGCTACACCTTC. Protein sequence: CASSPWGPGADYGYTF.

The chain links TRBV4-1 to TRBJ1-1; 11 positions agree with TRBD1. Germline CDR1 reads MGHRA; CDR2 reads YSYEKL. J was trimmed by 3 bases and V by 4 bases; bases with no gene match: 7. The CDR3 covers 16 residues. The CDR3 DNA follows: TGCGCCAGCAGCCGGGGGGACAGGGGGAGGGACACTGAAGCTTTCTTT. It codes for CASSRGDRGRDTEAFF.

This chain connects TRBV10-3 to TRBJ2-3; 13 nucleotides match TRBD2. Losses at the gene ends were 5 bases for V and 4 bases for J; bases not matched to a gene: 3. Germline values: CDR1 ENHRY, CDR2 SYGVKD. The CDR3 is 15 amino acids. CDR3 bases: TGTGCCATCAGTAACGGACTAGCGGGAGCAGATACGCAGTATTTT. Its translation: CAISNGLAGADTQYF.

This clone was recorded once. The chain employs TRBV25-1 and TRBJ1-5; no reliable D call. V was shortened by 4 bases and J by 0 bases, with 13 bases between the two germline ends. The CDR3 totals 16 residues. CDR1 and CDR2 (germline): MGHDK, SYGVNS. Here the CDR3 DNA reads TGTGCCAGCAGTGGTTTGATGTGGTATAGCAATCAGCCCCAGCATTTT. As protein: CASSGLMWYSNQPQHF.

The V and J genes are TRBV5-1 and TRBJ2-1, with D perhaps matching TRBD2 (6 bases). Germline V gene data show CDR1 as SGHRS and CDR2 as YFSETQ. Trimming shortened V by 5 bases and J by 1 base, and 10 bases separated the two germline ends. The CDR3 is 14 amino acids. CDR3 sequence: CASREGLSYNEQFF. The CDR3 DNA reads as TGCGCCAGCAGAGAGGGACTTTCCTACAATGAGCAGTTCTTC.

The chain recombines TRBV24-1 with TRBJ1-4, with unresolved D. The V gene lost 2 bases and the J gene lost 0 bases, with 6 bases spanning the gap. This CDR3 region has 15 residues. CDR1 is KGHDR, CDR2 SFDVKD, per germline. CDR3: CATSDSGTTNEKLFF. CDR3 DNA: TGTGCCACCAGTGATTCGGGAACAACTAATGAAAAACTGTTTTTT.

The chain is built from TRBV7-9 and TRBJ2-7, with D tentatively TRBD2 (5 bases). The CDR3 has 15 amino acids. Germline V gene lookup returns CDR1 SEHNR and CDR2 FQNEAQ (reference sequence). Trimming took 4 bases from V and 1 from J, leaving 14 bases between them. DNA for the CDR3: TGTGCCAGCAGCTCAACATCCGGGGTTTCCTACGAGCAGTACTTC. It translates to CASSSTSGVSYEQYF. Variable domain in full (rest from reference TRBV7-9 and TRBJ2-7): DTGVSQNPRHKITKRGQNVTFRCDPISEHNRLYWYRQTLGQGPEFLTYFQNEAQLEKSRLLSDRFSAERPKGSFSTLEIQRTEQGDSAMYLCASSSTSGVSYEQYFGPGTRLTVT.

The V and J genes are TRBV6-5 and TRBJ1-2, with 8 bases aligning to TRBD1. Germline lookup yields CDR1 MNHEY and CDR2 SVGAGI. V dropped 5 bases and J dropped 6; count of bases not matched to a gene: 5. This CDR3 has 13 amino acids. The CDR3 is CASSRRDRNGYTF. CDR3 in DNA: TGTGCCAGCAGTCGCCGGGACAGGAATGGCTACACCTTC.

The V and J genes are TRBV30 and TRBJ2-3; D is possibly TRBD1 (6 bases). V dropped 3 bases and J dropped 0 bases, with 13 bases sitting between them. The CDR3 length is 15 residues. The germline V gene has CDR1 GTSNPN and CDR2 SVGIG (reference sequence). CDR3 in DNA: TGTGCCTGGAGGCTACAGGGACGAAGCACAGATACGCAGTATTTT. It specifies CAWRLQGRSTDTQYF. The full variable domain, with the rest looked up from reference TRBV30 and TRBJ2-3, is SQTIHQWPATLVQPVGSPLSLECTVEGTSNPNLYWYRQAAGRGLQLLFYSVGIGQISSEVPQNLSASRPQDRQFILSSKKLLLSDSGFYLCAWRLQGRSTDTQYFGPGTRLTVL.